The next 3 T cell receptor beta chains were all read from a single sample in a study of patients and donors after allogeneic stem cell transplantation. TCRdb ran MiXCR on the RT-PCR reads and lists one entry per CDR3 protein. The table lists roughly 960,000 distinct CDR3 sequences, about a sixth of them singletons. The specimen sequenced was blood, either unsorted or a sorted T cell fraction (not recorded which). These receptors originate from a human donor who was either an allogeneic HSCT recipient or a stem cell or donor lymphocyte infusion donor (not recorded which). It is not recorded whose cells these are; they may come from a transplant donor.

This clonotype was picked up a small number of times. The chain employs TRBV10-3 and TRBJ2-3; 11 bases match TRBD2. This CDR3 has 18 amino acids. V lost 2 bases, J lost 0 bases, and 7 bases stayed unmatched. Germline CDR1 reads ENHRY; CDR2 reads SYGVKD. CDR3 region: CAISETGLAGTSTDTQYF. The DNA of the CDR3 is TGTGCCATCAGTGAGACCGGACTAGCGGGCACTAGCACAGATACGCAGTATTTT.

This clonotype has only a few counts. This rearrangement joins TRBV3-1 to TRBJ2-1; D is possibly TRBD2 (6 bases). V lost 0 bases and J 7 bases, leaving 16 bases between the germline ends. CDR1 and CDR2 (germline): LGHDT, YNNKEL (reference sequence). This CDR3 has 16 amino acids. CDR3 bases: TGTGCCAGCAGCCAAGATGCCCAGCGGGCTTCGAATGAGCAGTTCTTC. Its protein is CASSQDAQRASNEQFF.

This clonotype was seen many times. CDR3 sequence (DNA): TGCGCCAGCAGCTTTAGGGGGCAGGATTCACCCCTCCACTTT. This sequence encodes CASSFRGQDSPLHF. This chain joins TRBV5-1 and TRBJ1-6; 7 positions match TRBD1. Germline-derived CDR1 and CDR2 are SGHRS and YFSETQ. The CDR3 loop spans 14 amino acids. J gave up 8 bases and V 2 bases, and 4 bases lay outside the gene matches. Complete variable domain (other parts from reference TRBV5-1 and TRBJ1-6): KAGVTQTPRYLIKTRGQQVTLSCSPISGHRSVSWYQQTPGQGLQFLFEYFSETQRNKGNFPGRFSGRQFSNSRSEMNVSTLELGDSALYLCASSFRGQDSPLHFGNGTRLTVT.